Described below is a single T cell receptor beta chain sequence and its context. As yet, its antigen is unknown. The record originates from a study of cytomegalovirus exposure and HLA in healthy donors. General study results and limits: The authors considered a cluster of highly shared sequence variants likely to be a sequencing artifact. In a later analysis, a missense DCLRE1C variant was linked to TCR beta V- and J-gene trimming. Common viral pathogens seemed, in a later analysis, to connect with several of the most significant clusters. Researchers had no immune exposure information except CMV serostatus available.

The V segment lost 1 base and the J segment 3 bases; nucleotides outside the gene matches: 9. Per germline, CDR1 SGHTA and CDR2 FQGNSA. This CDR3 is built from 17 residues. Primers included in the PCR were 60 Vbeta and 13 Jbeta primers. This table comes from immunoSEQ multiplex PCR, and its TCRdb copy is limited to in-frame clones, with some not included. The top ten hold less than 3.5% of the sample, which has around 100,000 clones, around 66% seen once. The chain carries TRBV7-2 and TRBJ2-7; 10 nucleotides align to TRBD1. The TCR sequence derives from a woman aged 50 to 60 in good health and CMV-seronegative. The sequenced material came from PBMCs. This CDR3 reads CASSLGLRQGANYEQYF. CDR3 sequence (DNA): TGTGCCAGCAGCTTAGGGCTCAGACAGGGGGCGAACTACGAGCAGTACTTC.